One sample yielded the 10 T cell receptor beta chains listed below, sequenced in a study of blood T cell repertoires in COVID-19. Profiled with immunoSEQ multiplex PCR; TCRdb holds only in-frame clones, not every one. The table includes approximately 150,000 clones, around 88% detected once. The sample was peripheral blood. Every receptor here comes from a human donor in a cohort sampled during active COVID-19.

The chain links TRBV3-1 (or the pseudogene TRBV3-2) to TRBJ1-1; D might be TRBD1 (5 bases). Trimming pared 1 base from V and 6 bases from J, leaving 15 bases between. Germline V gene data show CDR1 as LGHDT and CDR2 as YNNKEL (reference sequence). The CDR3 extends over 15 amino acids. As DNA, the CDR3 is TGTGCCAGCAGCCAAGTCTCGGCAGGGAGGTCTGAAGCTTTCTTT. This codes for CASSQVSAGRSEAFF.

The CDR3 coding sequence is TGTGCCAGTGCCGTGGGTGGAGGAGGGCAGTATTTT. Its translation is CASAVGGGGQYF. The V and J genes are TRBV25-1 and TRBJ2-3; D is possibly TRBD2 (5 bases). V was pared by 9 bases and J by 11 bases, with 18 bases between. Germline lookup yields CDR1 MGHDK and CDR2 SYGVNS. This CDR3 is 12 amino acids long.

The V and J genes are TRBV28 and TRBJ2-1; 9 bases are a match to TRBD2. The CDR3 covers 16 residues. Germline assignment: CDR1 MDHEN and CDR2 SYDVKM. Trimming removed 2 bases from V and 2 bases from J; junction bases left unmatched: 4. The CDR3 nucleotides read TGTGCCAGCAGTTTAGCGCGACTAGCGGCCTACAATGAGCAGTTCTTC. Its translation: CASSLARLAAYNEQFF.

The sample holds one count of this clone. The genes are TRBV14 and TRBJ2-1, with D perhaps matching TRBD1 (6 bases). V was cut by 3 bases and J by 4 bases, with 13 bases left in between. Germline CDR1 and CDR2: SGHDN and FVKESK. This CDR3 spans 15 amino acids. CDR3 coding DNA: TGTGCCAGCAGCCACCAGACAGGACCTTACAATGAGCAGTTCTTC. This gives the protein CASSHQTGPYNEQFF. Supplemented by reference TRBV14 and TRBJ2-1, the full variable domain reads EAGVTQFPSHSVIEKGQTVTLRCDPISGHDNLYWYRRVMGKEIKFLLHFVKESKQDESGMPNNRFLAERTGGTYSTLKVQPAELEDSGVYFCASSHQTGPYNEQFFGPGTRLTVL.

This clone was observed a handful of times. The identical CDR3 is also encoded by other nucleotide sequences in the sample. V is TRBV5-1 and J is TRBJ2-5; weak D call: TRBD1 (5 bases). CDR1 and CDR2 from the germline V gene are SGHRS and YFSETQ. This CDR3 is 13 amino acids long. The V and J ends lost 0 bases and 5 bases respectively, with 8 bases between them. The CDR3 region is CASSLGGRETQYF. In nucleotides, the CDR3 is TGCGCCAGCAGCTTGGGGGGCCGGGAGACCCAGTACTTC.

This rearrangement joins TRBV27 to TRBJ1-2; the match to TRBD1 covers 7 bases. V lost 3 bases to trimming and J lost 2 bases; unmatched junction nucleotides: 6. In germline, CDR1 is MNHEY, CDR2 SMNVEV (reference sequence). This CDR3 spans 15 amino acids. This CDR3 is CASSFLGQDNYGYTF. In nucleotides, the CDR3 is TGTGCCAGCAGTTTCCTAGGACAGGACAACTATGGCTACACCTTC.

The count of this clone is one. This chain uses TRBV19 with TRBJ1-4, with D perhaps matching TRBD1 (5 bases). V lost 7 bases, J lost 6 bases, and 18 bases lay in between. The germline V gene encodes CDR1 LNHDA and CDR2 SQIVND (reference sequence). The CDR3 covers 15 residues. This chain's CDR3 is CASNDPTDSDEKLFF. The CDR3, as DNA: TGTGCCAGTAATGACCCGACAGACTCTGATGAAAAACTGTTTTTT.

The CDR3 region is CASSPTFQGIMNTEAFF. CDR3 DNA: TGCGCCAGCAGCCCTACATTCCAGGGGATCATGAACACTGAAGCTTTCTTT. The rearrangement links TRBV4-1 to TRBJ1-1; D is perhaps TRBD1 (6 bases). V lost 4 bases and J lost 0, with 18 bases in between. CDR1 is MGHRA and CDR2 is YSYEKL in the germline V gene. The CDR3 totals 17 residues.

V and J are TRBV2 and TRBJ1-2; D perhaps matches TRBD1 (6 bases). In germline, CDR1 is SNHLY, CDR2 FYNNEI. This CDR3 is 15 amino acids long. Trimming removed 6 bases at V and 3 bases at J, with 17 bases between. The CDR3 loop is CASRVGGAQDYGYTF. The DNA of the CDR3 is TGTGCCAGCAGGGTAGGGGGGGCGCAGGACTATGGCTACACCTTC. The full variable domain, with the rest looked up from reference TRBV2 and TRBJ1-2, is EPEVTQTPSHQVTQMGQEVILRCVPISNHLYFYWYRQILGQKVEFLVSFYNNEISEKSEIFDDQFSVERPDGSNFTLKIRSTKLEDSAMYFCASRVGGAQDYGYTFGSGTRLTVV.

This clone was counted once. This chain joins TRBV3-1 (or the pseudogene TRBV3-2) and TRBJ1-1; D is uncertain. CDR1 LGHDT and CDR2 YNNKEL come from the germline V gene (reference sequence). The CDR3 runs 14 residues. Trimming stripped 0 bases from V and 4 bases from J, with 9 bases between. CDR3 DNA: TGTGCCAGCAGCCAAGATTTGCGGGGCACTGAAGCTTTCTTT. This translates into CASSQDLRGTEAFF.